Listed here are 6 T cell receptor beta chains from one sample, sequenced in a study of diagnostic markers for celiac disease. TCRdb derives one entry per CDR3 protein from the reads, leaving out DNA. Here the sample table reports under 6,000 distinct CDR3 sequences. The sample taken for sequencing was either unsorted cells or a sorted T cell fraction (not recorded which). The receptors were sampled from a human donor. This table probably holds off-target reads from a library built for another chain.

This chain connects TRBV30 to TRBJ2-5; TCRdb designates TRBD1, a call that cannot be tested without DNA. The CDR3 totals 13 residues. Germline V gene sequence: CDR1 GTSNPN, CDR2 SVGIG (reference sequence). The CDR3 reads CACTQGDQETQYF.

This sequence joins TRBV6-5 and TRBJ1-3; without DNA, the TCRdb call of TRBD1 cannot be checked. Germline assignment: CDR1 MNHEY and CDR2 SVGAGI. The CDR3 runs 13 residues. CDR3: CASSGSGLDTIYF.

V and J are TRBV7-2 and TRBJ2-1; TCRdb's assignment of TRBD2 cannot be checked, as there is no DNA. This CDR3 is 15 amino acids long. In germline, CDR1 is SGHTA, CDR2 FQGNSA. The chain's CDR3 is CASSLGTSSYNEQFF.

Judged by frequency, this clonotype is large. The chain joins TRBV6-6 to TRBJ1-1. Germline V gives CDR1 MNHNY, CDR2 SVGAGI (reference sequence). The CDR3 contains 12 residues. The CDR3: CASRQPDLEAFF.

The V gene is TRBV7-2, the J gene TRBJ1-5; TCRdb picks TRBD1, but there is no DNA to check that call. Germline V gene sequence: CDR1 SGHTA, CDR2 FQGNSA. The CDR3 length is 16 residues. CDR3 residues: CASSVGGAPGNQPQHF.

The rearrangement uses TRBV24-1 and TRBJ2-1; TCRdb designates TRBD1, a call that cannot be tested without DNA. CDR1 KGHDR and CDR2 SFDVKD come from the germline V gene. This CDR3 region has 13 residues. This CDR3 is CATSDSLRPEQFF.